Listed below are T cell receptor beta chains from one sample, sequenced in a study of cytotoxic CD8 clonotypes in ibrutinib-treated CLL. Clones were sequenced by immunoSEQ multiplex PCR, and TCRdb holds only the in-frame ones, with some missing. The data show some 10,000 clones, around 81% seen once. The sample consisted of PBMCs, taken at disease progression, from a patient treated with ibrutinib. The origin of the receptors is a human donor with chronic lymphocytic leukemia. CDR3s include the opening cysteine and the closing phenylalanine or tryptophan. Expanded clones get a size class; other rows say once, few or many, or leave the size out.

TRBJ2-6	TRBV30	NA	CAWSKRTGKASGANVLTF
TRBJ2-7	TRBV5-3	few	CARSLVSISGFGEQYF
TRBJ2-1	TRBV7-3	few	CASSLGGGYNEQFF
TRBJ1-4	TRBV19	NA	CASSRKERAGEKLFF
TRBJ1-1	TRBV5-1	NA	CASSPLGRTAPNTEAFF
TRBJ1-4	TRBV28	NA	CASSGAEGNEKLFF
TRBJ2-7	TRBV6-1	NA	CASRPAGLVREQYF
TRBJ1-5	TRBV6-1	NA	CASSTGSQPQHF
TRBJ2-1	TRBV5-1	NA	CASSLSAGEGYEQFF
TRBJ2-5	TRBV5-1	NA	CASSLDPTQGGETQYF
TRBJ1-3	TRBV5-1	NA	CASSLGRTSGNTIYF
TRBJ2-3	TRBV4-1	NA	CASQLSGGLVDTQYF
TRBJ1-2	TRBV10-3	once	CAISDHEDYGYTF
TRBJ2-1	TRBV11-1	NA	CASSFRQGSYNEQFF
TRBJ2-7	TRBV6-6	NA	CASSRLAGVPYEQYF
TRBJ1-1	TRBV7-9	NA	CASSPQGLDTEAFF
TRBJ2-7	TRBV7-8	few	CASSSWGLRSSYEQYF
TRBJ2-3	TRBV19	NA	CASSISSAGGGDTQYF
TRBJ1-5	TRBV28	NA	CASIQGSSNQPQHF
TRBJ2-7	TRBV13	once	CASSLSQNEQYF
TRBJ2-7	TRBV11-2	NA	CASSLATGVYEQYF
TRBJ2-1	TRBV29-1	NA	CSVQAGGPGNEQFF
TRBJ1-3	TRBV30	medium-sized	CAWKRSGNTIYF
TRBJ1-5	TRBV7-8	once	CASSPQGASQPQHF
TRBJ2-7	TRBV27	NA	CASSRWGSGSDEQYF
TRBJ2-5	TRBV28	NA	CATLLSTQETQYF
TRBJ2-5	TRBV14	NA	CASSQDFVTGDETQYF
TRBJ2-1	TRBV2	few	CASSEALSFKGTSGRRFF
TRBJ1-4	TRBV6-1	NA	CASGQTGLGEKLFF
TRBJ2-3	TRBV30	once	CAWSPGQTDTQYF
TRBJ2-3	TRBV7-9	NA	CASSLVSSSTDTQYF
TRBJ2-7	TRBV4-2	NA	CASSPGLAGGEQYF
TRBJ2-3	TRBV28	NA	CASSMTSGSVNTQYF
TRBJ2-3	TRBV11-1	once	CASSLEEDTQYF
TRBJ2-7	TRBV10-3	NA	CAIRPGLAGVEEQYF
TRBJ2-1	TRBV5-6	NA	CASSLAGTRMSFF
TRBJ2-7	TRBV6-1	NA	CASSERNEQYF
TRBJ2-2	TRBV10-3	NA	CAISVGTGYTGELFF
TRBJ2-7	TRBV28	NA	CASSLVSYEQYF
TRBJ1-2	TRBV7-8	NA	CASSLVGTGDGYGYTF
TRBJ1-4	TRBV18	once	CASSPLGAHGEKLFF
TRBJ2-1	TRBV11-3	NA	CASSPNRGRVEQFF
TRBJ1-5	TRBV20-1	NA	CSAGDYQPQHF
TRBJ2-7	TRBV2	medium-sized	CASKGQGASYEQYF
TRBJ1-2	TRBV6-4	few	CASRDDTNYGYTF
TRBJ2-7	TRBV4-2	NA	CASSQEDGEYYEQYF